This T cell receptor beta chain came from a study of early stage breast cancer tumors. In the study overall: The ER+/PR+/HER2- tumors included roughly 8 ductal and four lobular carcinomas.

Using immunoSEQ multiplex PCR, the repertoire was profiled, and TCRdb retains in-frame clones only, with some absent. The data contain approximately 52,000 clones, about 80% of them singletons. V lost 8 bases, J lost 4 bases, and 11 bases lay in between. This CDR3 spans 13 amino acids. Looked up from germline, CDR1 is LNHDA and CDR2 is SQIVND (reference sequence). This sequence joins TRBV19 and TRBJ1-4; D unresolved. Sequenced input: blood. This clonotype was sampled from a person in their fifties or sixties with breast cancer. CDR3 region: CASSTVDNEKLFF. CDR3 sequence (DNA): TGTGCCAGTTCAACAGTAGATAATGAAAAACTGTTTTTT.